The clone carrying this T cell receptor (beta chain) occurred a few times. This entry belongs to a study of blood T cell repertoires in COVID-19. On the study more broadly: From the United States, Italy and Spain came samples of acute and convalescent COVID-19. Sample material is recorded as cDNA or gDNA derived from T cells, B-cell-depleted T cells, or PBMCs.

With V trimmed by 1 base and J by 13 bases, 4 bases remained unmatched. The CDR3 has 13 residues. Original data processing: Amplification of reference gene primers was used by the study to estimate nucleated cell counts. The protocol was immunoSEQ multiplex PCR, while the TCRdb copy is restricted to in-frame clones and leaves out a portion. V and J calls and clone size are as listed in that table; D and trimming were resolved from the DNA. The table lists tens of thousands of clones, roughly nine tenths of them singletons. This clonotype originated in an elderly woman with active or convalescent COVID-19. The chain recombines TRBV12-3 or TRBV12-4 with TRBJ1-6; 7 bases map to TRBD1. The sample was peripheral blood. The CDR3 DNA reads as TGTGCCAGCAGTTTAGGGGCAGGGGGTCCCCTCCACTTT. Protein: CASSLGAGGPLHF.